Listed here are 32 T cell receptor beta chains from one sample, sequenced in a study of OX40 agonist ivuxolimab in advanced cancers. The assay was immunoSEQ multiplex PCR, and TCRdb's table has in-frame clones only and misses some. Of over 50,000 clones in the sample, 86% were seen once. The material sequenced was CD4+ or CD8+ T cells sorted from blood, taken in a trial of the OX40 agonist ivuxolimab. Receptors were obtained from an adult with an advanced solid tumor such as melanoma, head and neck, liver or kidney cancer.

By frequency in the sample, this clone is medium-sized. This chain links TRBV28 with TRBJ1-4; D unresolved. This CDR3 is 14 amino acids long. V shed 7 bases and J shed 8 bases, with 17 bases lying between them. The germline CDR1 and CDR2 sequences are MDHEN and SYDVKM. CDR3 sequence reads: CASTGSEGGEKLFF. The DNA for the CDR3 is TGTGCCAGCACCGGGTCGGAGGGTGGAGAAAAACTGTTTTTT.

The rearrangement uses TRBV7-9 and TRBJ1-2; TRBD1 is a possible D gene (6 bases). From germline, CDR1 is SEHNR and CDR2 FQNEAQ (reference sequence). V was shortened by 11 bases and J by 4 bases, with 17 bases between the two germline ends. This CDR3 has 13 amino acids. CDR3 residues: CAGQPSLVYGYTF. As DNA, the CDR3 is TGTGCCGGACAGCCCTCGCTAGTCTATGGCTACACCTTC.

V and J are TRBV13 and TRBJ1-1; D unclear. This CDR3 has 12 amino acids. Germline CDR1 is PRHDT and CDR2 is FYEKMQ (reference sequence). V was clipped by 0 bases and J by 6 bases, with 5 bases between them. The CDR3 nucleotides read TGTGCCAGCAGCTTAGGGCCATCTGAAGCTTTCTTT. This sequence encodes CASSLGPSEAFF.

This rearrangement joins TRBV19 to TRBJ1-1; D is undetermined. Germline V gives CDR1 LNHDA, CDR2 SQIVND (reference sequence). The germline V and J ends were trimmed by 5 bases and 7 bases, with 8 bases remaining between them. CDR3 length: 11 amino acids. The CDR3 reads CASSDYGEAFF. In DNA form, the CDR3 reads TGTGCCAGTAGTGACTATGGTGAAGCTTTCTTT. Variable domain in full (rest from reference TRBV19 and TRBJ1-1): DGGITQSPKYLFRKEGQNVTLSCEQNLNHDAMYWYRQDPGQGLRLIYYSQIVNDFQKGDIAEGYSVSREKKESFPLTVTSAQKNPTAFYLCASSDYGEAFFGQGTRLTVV.

This clone occurred a few times. V gene TRBV4-2 combines with J gene TRBJ1-2; D remains ambiguous. Germline V gene lookup returns CDR1 LGHNA and CDR2 YNFKEQ. The CDR3 sequence is 12 residues long. Deletions cut 4 bases from V and 8 bases from J, with 11 bases between. CDR3 in amino acids: CASSLIGEGYTF. The DNA of the CDR3 is TGTGCCAGCAGCCTGATTGGTGAGGGCTACACCTTC.

This chain connects TRBV7-8 to TRBJ1-2, with D possibly matching TRBD1 (5 bases). Germline lookup yields CDR1 SGHVS and CDR2 FQNEAQ. The V and J ends lost 2 bases and 3 bases respectively, with 19 bases between them. This CDR3 has 17 amino acids. CDR3 in DNA: TGTGCCAGCAGCTTACCTGGCAGGGAGACGAGTGACTATGGCTACACCTTC. It is translated as CASSLPGRETSDYGYTF.

This chain links TRBV7-2 with TRBJ1-1; D possibly corresponds to TRBD1 (6 bases). The CDR3 is 18 amino acids. Per germline, CDR1 SGHTA and CDR2 FQGNSA. Trimming removed 5 bases at V and 0 bases at J, with 22 bases between. The CDR3 reads CASSLPEDSDIMNTEAFF. Written as DNA, the CDR3 is TGTGCCAGCAGCCTCCCCGAGGACAGTGATATCATGAACACTGAAGCTTTCTTT. Full variable domain (outside the CDR3, taken from reference TRBV7-2 and TRBJ1-1): GAGVSQSPSNKVTEKGKDVELRCDPISGHTALYWYRQSLGQGLEFLIYFQGNSAPDKSGLPSDRFSAERTGGSVSTLTIQRTQQEDSAVYLCASSLPEDSDIMNTEAFFGQGTRLTVV.

This rearrangement joins TRBV6-5 to TRBJ2-5, with a weak D call TRBD1 (6 bases). CDR1 MNHEY and CDR2 SVGAGI come from the germline V gene. The CDR3 extends over 15 amino acids. V lost 5 bases and J lost 4, with 17 bases in between. The CDR3 nucleotides read TGTGCCAGCAGTAGTGGGGGCACCACCGGAGAGACCCAGTACTTC. It codes for CASSSGGTTGETQYF.

The chain recombines TRBV6-1 with TRBJ2-7; no firm D call. V was pared by 11 bases and J by 6 bases, with 23 bases between. The CDR3 sequence is 14 residues long. Looked up from germline, CDR1 is MNHNS and CDR2 is SASEGT. Here the CDR3 DNA reads TGTGCCGTCTTCTGGGGAATGAGTCCGTCCGAGCAGTACTTC. Translation gives CAVFWGMSPSEQYF.

The rearrangement joins TRBV2 to TRBJ1-3, with D maybe TRBD1 (5 bases). CDR1 is SNHLY and CDR2 is FYNNEI in the germline V gene. Trimming took 4 bases from V and 2 from J, leaving 15 bases between them. This CDR3 contains 16 residues. The CDR3, as DNA: TGTGCCAGCAGTGTCGCGCAGGGAGAAGCTGGAAACACCATATATTTT. Amino acids: CASSVAQGEAGNTIYF.

The rearrangement uses TRBV7-3 and TRBJ2-1, with D perhaps given as TRBD1 or TRBD2 (7 bases each). CDR1 is SGHTA and CDR2 is FQGTGA in the germline V gene. The V end was cut by 5 bases, the J end by 8 bases, with 13 bases between. The CDR3 has 13 residues. The CDR3 bases are TGTGCCAGCAGCCAGGGGGGGAGCGATGAGCAGTTCTTC. Its protein product is CASSQGGSDEQFF.

The V and J genes are TRBV19 and TRBJ2-3; 7 nucleotides match TRBD2. Germline V CDR1 and CDR2: LNHDA, SQIVND (reference sequence). The CDR3 is 13 residues long. With V trimmed by 6 bases and J by 6 bases, 6 bases remained unmatched. CDR3 nucleotides: TGTGCCAGTAGCCCCGGGGGGATGGATACGCAGTATTTT. This codes for CASSPGGMDTQYF.

V is TRBV7-2 and J is TRBJ1-2; 8 positions agree with TRBD1. V dropped 3 bases and J dropped 4; count of bases not matched to a gene: 4. The CDR3 loop spans 14 amino acids. Looked up from germline, CDR1 is SGHTA and CDR2 is FQGNSA. The CDR3 sequence: CASSLTGAVYGYTF. CDR3 DNA sequence: TGTGCCAGCAGCTTGACAGGGGCGGTCTATGGCTACACCTTC.

The chain couples TRBV11-2 to TRBJ2-3; 7 nucleotides agree with TRBD1. The V gene's germline CDR1 is SGHAT and CDR2 FQNNGV. The junction had 2 bases not matched to a gene; V was cut back by 4 bases and J by 1 base. The CDR3 consists of 14 residues. This CDR3 is CASSSGQGTDTQYF. CDR3 DNA: TGTGCCAGCAGCTCTGGACAGGGCACAGATACGCAGTATTTT.

This sequence joins TRBV14 and TRBJ1-1; maybe TRBD1 (5 bases). V was shortened by 4 bases and J by 5 bases, with 11 bases between the two germline ends. Germline V gives CDR1 SGHDN, CDR2 FVKESK. CDR3 length: 13 amino acids. The CDR3 nucleotides are TGTGCCAGCAGCCTGGGGCTCGGGACTGAAGCTTTCTTT. Translation gives CASSLGLGTEAFF.

This clone was detected a few times. In this CDR3 the conserved last residue, phenylalanine or tryptophan, is missing, so a read error is likely. The J gene is TRBJ1-6, the V gene TRBV6-1, with D uncertain. There are 16 residues in the CDR3. The V and J ends lost 2 bases and 7 bases respectively, with 15 bases between them. Germline values: CDR1 MNHNS, CDR2 SASEGT. The DNA for the CDR3 is TGTGCCAGCAGTGAAATAATAAGTTCCGTAAATTCACCCCTCCACCTT. Encoded protein: CASSEIISSVNSPLHL.

The gene calls are TRBV9 and TRBJ1-1; D ambiguous. CDR1 is SGDLS, CDR2 YYNGEE, per germline. V lost 0 bases, J lost 6 bases, and 9 bases lay in between. The CDR3 runs 13 residues. CDR3 loop: CASSVEASSEAFF. CDR3 in DNA: TGTGCCAGCAGCGTAGAGGCCAGTTCTGAAGCTTTCTTT.

The chain recombines TRBV18 with TRBJ2-2, with 9 positions matching TRBD1. Germline assignment: CDR1 KGHSH and CDR2 LQKENI. The CDR3 runs 15 residues. J was trimmed by 5 bases and V by 5 bases; bases with no gene match: 6. The CDR3 protein is CASSTRTGATGELFF. The DNA for the CDR3 is TGTGCCAGCTCAACACGGACAGGGGCGACCGGGGAGCTGTTTTTT.

V and J are TRBV11-2 and TRBJ1-4; no firm D call. The CDR3 has 13 amino acids. The germline V gene encodes CDR1 SGHAT and CDR2 FQNNGV. The germline V and J ends were trimmed by 0 bases and 13 bases, with 12 bases remaining between them. CDR3 sequence reads: CASSLDPERRLFF. Written as DNA, the CDR3 is TGTGCCAGCAGCTTAGACCCAGAAAGACGACTGTTTTTT.

This rearrangement joins TRBV7-2 to TRBJ1-4; tentative D call: TRBD1 (6 bases). CDR1 is SGHTA, CDR2 FQGNSA, per germline. CDR3 length: 15 amino acids. Trimming cost V 1 base and J 6 bases, with 12 bases left between them. The CDR3 spells CASSLEAGDYEKLFF. In DNA form, the CDR3 reads TGTGCCAGCAGCTTAGAAGCAGGGGATTATGAAAAACTGTTTTTT.

V is TRBV29-1 and J is TRBJ2-7; perhaps TRBD1 as D (7 bases). CDR1 SQVTM and CDR2 ANQGSEA come from the germline V gene. V lost 3 bases to trimming and J lost 3 bases, with 12 bases between them. This CDR3 region has 13 residues. This CDR3 reads CSVEQGGVYEQYF. CDR3 in DNA: TGCAGCGTTGAGCAGGGGGGTGTCTACGAGCAGTACTTC.

The chain employs TRBV4-2 and TRBJ2-7; D call uncertain. CDR1 is LGHNA and CDR2 is YNFKEQ in the germline V gene. The CDR3 has 14 amino acids. Trimming cost V 2 bases and J 2 bases, with 10 bases left between them. The CDR3 nucleotides read TGTGCCAGCAGCCAATCCGGGTCAGCCTACGAGCAGTACTTC. It encodes CASSQSGSAYEQYF.

The chain employs TRBV28 and TRBJ2-2, with 7 positions matching TRBD1. The CDR3 is 18 amino acids. Germline V gene data show CDR1 as MDHEN and CDR2 as SYDVKM. Unmatched junction bases numbered 8, after V lost 1 base and J lost 0 bases. In DNA, the CDR3 is TGTGCCAGCAGTTTATCGGGTCAAGGGACAGCGAACACCGGGGAGCTGTTTTTT. Encoded protein: CASSLSGQGTANTGELFF.

By sample fraction, this clone is medium-sized. The genes are TRBV6-5 and TRBJ2-5; 7 nucleotides match TRBD2. The CDR3 runs to 15 residues. The ends lost 2 bases at V and 5 bases at J; junction bases unmatched: 8. Germline CDR1 MNHEY, CDR2 SVGAGI. The CDR3 reads CASSYTTGGSETQYF. The CDR3, as DNA: TGTGCCAGCAGTTACACGACCGGGGGGTCGGAGACCCAGTACTTC.

This chain joins TRBV11-2 and TRBJ1-1; D not certain. This CDR3 is built from 13 residues. Trimming took 1 base from V and 5 from J, leaving 8 bases between them. Germline-derived CDR1 and CDR2 are SGHAT and FQNNGV. The CDR3 sequence is CASSLGPSTEAFF. For the CDR3, the DNA is TGTGCCAGCAGCTTAGGACCAAGTACTGAAGCTTTCTTT.

About this clone: Its ends do not fully match the called genes, so a read error is possible. The CDR3 here is CASSWAGQNNEQFF. In nucleotides, the CDR3 is TGTGCTAGCAGCTGGGCGGGACAGAACAATGAGCAGTTCTTC. This chain connects TRBV7-7 to TRBJ2-1; D possibly corresponds to TRBD1 (7 bases). The germline gives CDR1 SSHAT, CDR2 FNYEAQ (reference sequence). The CDR3 consists of 14 residues.

For this clone: Other DNA sequences in the same sample also yield this CDR3. This rearrangement joins TRBV6-5 to TRBJ2-5; 8 nucleotides agree with TRBD1. The germline gives CDR1 MNHEY, CDR2 SVGAGI. There are 15 residues in the CDR3. With V trimmed by 0 bases and J by 4 bases, 4 bases remained unmatched. The CDR3 reads CASSYSGQGGETQYF. The CDR3 region has the DNA TGTGCCAGCAGTTACTCAGGACAGGGAGGAGAGACCCAGTACTTC.

The chain combines TRBV27 with TRBJ2-7; D gene uncertain. V was cut by 6 bases and J by 7 bases, with 22 bases left in between. The germline CDR1 and CDR2 sequences are MNHEY and SMNVEV (reference sequence). CDR3 size: 15 residues. CDR3: CASSIGPAAYGEQYF. CDR3 DNA: TGTGCCAGCAGCATCGGACCCGCGGCATATGGTGAGCAGTACTTC.

With respect to this clone: The sample has other DNA sequences that encode this CDR3 too. The J gene is TRBJ1-5, the V gene TRBV6-1; perhaps TRBD1 as D (5 bases). The CDR3 sequence is 16 residues long. CDR1 and CDR2 from the germline V gene are MNHNS and SASEGT. V dropped 3 bases and J dropped 3 bases, with 15 bases sitting between them. The DNA of the CDR3 is TGTGCCAGCAGTGAGTTTCGACAGCCGATCAATCAGCCCCAGCATTTT. Translation gives CASSEFRQPINQPQHF.

Written as DNA, the CDR3 is TGCGCCAGCAGCCAGGTAGGTGCTGGGACAGCCAACACTGAAGCTTTCTTT. Amino acid sequence: CASSQVGAGTANTEAFF. This chain joins TRBV4-3 and TRBJ1-1, with TRBD1 identical over 7 bases. Trimming cost V 3 bases and J 2 bases; bases outside gene matches: 12. The V gene's germline CDR1 is LGHNA and CDR2 YSLEER. This CDR3 region has 17 residues.

J is TRBJ1-5 and V is TRBV7-6; 8 positions agree with TRBD1. This CDR3 contains 17 residues. V shed 4 bases, J shed 0 bases, and the junction held 8 bases outside the gene matches. Germline assignment: CDR1 SGHVS and CDR2 FNYEAQ. CDR3 sequence reads: CASSSGTGQYSNQPQHF. In nucleotides, the CDR3 is TGTGCCAGCAGCTCCGGGACAGGCCAATATAGCAATCAGCCCCAGCATTTT. Full variable domain (remainder filled in from reference TRBV7-6 and TRBJ1-5): GAGVSQSPRYKVTKRGQDVALRCDPISGHVSLYWYRQALGQGPEFLTYFNYEAQQDKSGLPNDRFSAERPEGSISTLTIQRTEQRDSAMYRCASSSGTGQYSNQPQHFGDGTRLSIL.

This chain connects TRBV19 to TRBJ1-2; no firm D call. This CDR3 has 15 residues. Germline CDR1 is LNHDA and CDR2 is SQIVND (reference sequence). Trimming took 4 bases from V and 0 from J, leaving 12 bases between them. This CDR3 is CASSNAGGANYGYTF. The CDR3, as DNA: TGTGCCAGTAGTAACGCGGGAGGAGCTAACTATGGCTACACCTTC.